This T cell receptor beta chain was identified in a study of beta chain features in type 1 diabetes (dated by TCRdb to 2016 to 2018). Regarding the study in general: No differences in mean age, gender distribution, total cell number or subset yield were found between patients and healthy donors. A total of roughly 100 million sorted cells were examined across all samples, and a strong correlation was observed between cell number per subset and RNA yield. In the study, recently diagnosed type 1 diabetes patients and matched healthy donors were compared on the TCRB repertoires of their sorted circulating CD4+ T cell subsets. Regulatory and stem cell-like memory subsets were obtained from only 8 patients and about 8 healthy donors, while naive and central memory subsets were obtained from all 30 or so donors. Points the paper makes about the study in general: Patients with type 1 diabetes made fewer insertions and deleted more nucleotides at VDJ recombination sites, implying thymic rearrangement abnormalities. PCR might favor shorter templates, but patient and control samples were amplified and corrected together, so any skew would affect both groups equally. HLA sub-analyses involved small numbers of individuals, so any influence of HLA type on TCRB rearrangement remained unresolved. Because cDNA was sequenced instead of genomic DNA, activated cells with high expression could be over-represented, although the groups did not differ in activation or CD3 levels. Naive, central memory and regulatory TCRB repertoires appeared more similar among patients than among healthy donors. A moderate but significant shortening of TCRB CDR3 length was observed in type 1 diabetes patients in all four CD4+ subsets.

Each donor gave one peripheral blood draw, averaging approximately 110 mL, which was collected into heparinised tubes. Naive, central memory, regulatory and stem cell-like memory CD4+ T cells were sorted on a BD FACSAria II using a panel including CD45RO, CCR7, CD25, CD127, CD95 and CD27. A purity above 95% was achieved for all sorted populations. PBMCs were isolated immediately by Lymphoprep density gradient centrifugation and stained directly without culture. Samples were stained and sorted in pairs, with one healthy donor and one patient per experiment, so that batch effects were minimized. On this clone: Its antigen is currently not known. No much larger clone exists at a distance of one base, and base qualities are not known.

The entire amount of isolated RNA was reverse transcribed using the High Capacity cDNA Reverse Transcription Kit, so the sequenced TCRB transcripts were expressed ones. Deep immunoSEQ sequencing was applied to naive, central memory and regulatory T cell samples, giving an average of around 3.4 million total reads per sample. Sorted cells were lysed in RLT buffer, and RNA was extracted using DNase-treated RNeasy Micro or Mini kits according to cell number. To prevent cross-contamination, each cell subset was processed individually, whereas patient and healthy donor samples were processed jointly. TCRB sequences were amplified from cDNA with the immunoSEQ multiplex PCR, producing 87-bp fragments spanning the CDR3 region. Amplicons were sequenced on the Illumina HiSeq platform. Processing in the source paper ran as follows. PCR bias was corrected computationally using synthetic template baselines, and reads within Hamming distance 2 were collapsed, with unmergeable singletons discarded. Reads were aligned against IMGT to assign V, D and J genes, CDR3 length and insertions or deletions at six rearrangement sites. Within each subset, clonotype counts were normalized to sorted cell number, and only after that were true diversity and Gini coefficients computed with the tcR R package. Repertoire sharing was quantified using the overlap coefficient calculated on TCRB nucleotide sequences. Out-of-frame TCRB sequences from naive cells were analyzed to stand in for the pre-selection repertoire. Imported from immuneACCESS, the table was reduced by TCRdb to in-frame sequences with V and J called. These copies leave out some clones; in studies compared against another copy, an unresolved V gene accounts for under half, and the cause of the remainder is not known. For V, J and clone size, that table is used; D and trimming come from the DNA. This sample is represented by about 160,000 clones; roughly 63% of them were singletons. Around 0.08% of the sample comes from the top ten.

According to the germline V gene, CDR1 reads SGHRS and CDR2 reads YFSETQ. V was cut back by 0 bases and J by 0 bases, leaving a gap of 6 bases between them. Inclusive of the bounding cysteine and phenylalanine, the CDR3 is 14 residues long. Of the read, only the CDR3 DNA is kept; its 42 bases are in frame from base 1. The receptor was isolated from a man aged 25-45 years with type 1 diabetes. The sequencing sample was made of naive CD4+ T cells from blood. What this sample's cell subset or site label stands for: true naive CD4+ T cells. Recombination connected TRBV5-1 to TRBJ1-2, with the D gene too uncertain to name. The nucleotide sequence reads TGCGCCAGCAGCTTGGACAGATCTAACTATGGCTACACCTTC. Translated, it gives CASSLDRSNYGYTF.